Below, one TCR beta chain is given with its context. In this sample, this clone turned up a few times. Its antigen is still unknown. No base quality information exists; no much larger clone differs at one position. This entry comes from a study of cytomegalovirus exposure and HLA in healthy donors (dated by TCRdb to 2016 to 2017). At the level of the whole study: A later analysis indicated that the 120 or so validation repertoires were generated on the platform also employed for the 670 or so repertoires of the first cohort. The study was designed to test whether signatures of past pathogen exposure could be identified by cataloging public T cell receptors. In addition to the first cohort of 500 to 850 subjects, a separate validation cohort of some 120 different subjects was used. The study combined high-throughput TCR immunosequencing, statistical association of individual TCRs with disease status, and machine learning to predict cytomegalovirus infection status. The study at large found these results: The study listed approximately 150 TCR beta chains as associated with cytomegalovirus. Most TCR sequences were seen in very few donors, while some public TCRs were found in many individuals. All 120 or so repertoires were used to score co-occurrence in the validation cohort in a later analysis, because that analysis had no HLA typing for the cohort. Subsequent analysis determined that TCRs grouped into clusters in the first cohort also showed a tendency toward co-occurrence across the 120 or so validation repertoires, and approximately 94% of cluster scores exceeded 0. In both the original and validation cohorts, the classifier was reported to diagnose cytomegalovirus status with high specificity and sensitivity. A few of the identified cytomegalovirus-associated TCR beta chains were confirmed in vitro to be specific for cytomegalovirus antigens. The authors suggested that the approach could potentially be extended to other disease states and immunological phenotypes.

Donors formed part of the validation cohort, which comprised approximately 130 subjects and was distinct from the first cohort of under 750 subjects. The protocol used for the library was the immunoSEQ multiplex PCR assay. The authors' pipeline ran thus. A statistical classification framework was developed to diagnose cytomegalovirus status using the catalog of TCR beta chain sequences. In TCRdb, the immuneACCESS table is reduced to in-frame sequences with V and J assigned. These tables do not hold every clone; where another copy was compared, an unresolved V gene accounts for under half, and the others remain unexplained. V and J calls plus clone size are reproduced from that table; the DNA served to infer D and trimming. The sample yields fewer than 350,000 clones; roughly 90% were counted once. The ten top clones hold 0.92% of the sample. CDR1 and CDR2 are read off the germline V gene (reference sequence) as SGHNT and YYREEE. Trimming leaves V shorter by 4 bases and J shorter by 7 bases, with the junction holding 4 bases beyond the gene matches. The CDR3, from cysteine to phenylalanine, totals 13 residues. Only the CDR3 DNA stays, 39 bases, in frame from base 1.

The sequence links TRBV5-4 to TRBJ2-1; TRBD1 fits 8 bases in the junction. Sequencing was performed on PBMCs. This clonotype originated in a woman between 18 and 29 years old in good health and CMV-seronegative. The DNA reads as follows: TGTGCCAGCAGCGGACAGGGACGGAATGAGCAGTTCTTC. The resulting protein is CASSGQGRNEQFF. This CDR3, with the reference TRBV5-4 and TRBJ2-1 proteins standing in past its ends, gives the full variable domain ETGVTQSPTHLIKTRGQQVTLRCSSQSGHNTVSWYQQALGQGPQFIFQYYREEENGRGNFPPRFSGLQFPNYSSELNVNALELDDSALYLCASSGQGRNEQFFGPGTRLTVL.